Sequencing of this T cell receptor beta chain was carried out in a study of blood T cell repertoires in COVID-19. Study summary: COVID-19 samples collected from the United States, Italy and Spain covered acute and convalescent phases.

TCRdb keeps only in-frame clones here, not all; method: immunoSEQ multiplex PCR. The top ten hold roughly 5.3% of the sample, which has about 170,000 clones, approximately 91% seen once. The ends lost 3 bases at V and 2 bases at J; junction bases unmatched: 7. The CDR3 totals 15 residues. Germline CDR1 SGHTA, CDR2 FQGNSA. The sample holds one count of this clone. Source material: peripheral blood. The clonotype originates from a young man with COVID-19, enrolled during active disease. This sequence joins TRBV7-2 and TRBJ2-7, with TRBD1 identical over 7 bases. CDR3 sequence reads: CASSLAVQGAYEQYF. The CDR3 DNA reads TGTGCCAGCAGCTTGGCAGTTCAGGGGGCCTACGAGCAGTACTTC.